The 29 T cell receptor beta chains presented below share a single source sample, sequenced in a study of blood T cell repertoires in COVID-19. Here immunoSEQ multiplex PCR was the method, and the copy in TCRdb shows in-frame clones only, minus some. In the table there are about 35,000 clones, roughly 88% of which are singletons. Sequencing input: peripheral blood. These receptors originate from a man older than 75 with acute or convalescent COVID-19.

The V call is TRBV19, the J call TRBJ2-3; TRBD1 matches at 9 bases. The CDR3 is 15 residues long. Germline V gene data show CDR1 as LNHDA and CDR2 as SQIVND (reference sequence). Losses at the gene ends were 5 bases for V and 0 bases for J; bases not matched to a gene: 3. The CDR3 DNA follows: TGTGCCAGTAGTCACGGGACAGGGAGCACAGATACGCAGTATTTT. Translating it yields CASSHGTGSTDTQYF.

This clone was seen just once. The rearrangement joins TRBV18 to TRBJ1-5, with TRBD1 identical over 7 bases. Germline V CDR1 and CDR2: KGHSH, LQKENI. The CDR3 length is 14 residues. Trimming removed 5 bases from V and 5 bases from J; junction bases left unmatched: 6. The CDR3 sequence: CASSVGQSDQPQHF. Here the CDR3 DNA reads TGTGCCAGCTCAGTGGGACAGTCCGATCAGCCCCAGCATTTT.

The chain combines TRBV7-2 with TRBJ1-1; D remains ambiguous. The CDR3 length is 14 residues. Germline V CDR1 and CDR2: SGHTA, FQGNSA. V lost 4 bases, J lost 3 bases, and 12 bases lay in between. The CDR3 sequence: CASSSSYEYTEAFF. CDR3 nucleotide sequence: TGTGCCAGCAGCTCCTCCTATGAATACACTGAAGCTTTCTTT.

The rearrangement links TRBV2 to TRBJ1-1; a possible D gene is TRBD1 (6 bases). Looked up from germline, CDR1 is SNHLY and CDR2 is FYNNEI. The CDR3 totals 15 residues. Trimming cost V 8 bases and J 4 bases, with 20 bases left between them. The CDR3 DNA is TGTGCCAGCTCCCGGGGGGCGAATGTAGCCACTGAAGCTTTCTTT. Translating it yields CASSRGANVATEAFF.

The chain carries TRBV29-1 and TRBJ1-5; TRBD1 aligns across 7 bases. Germline-derived CDR1 and CDR2 are SQVTM and ANQGSEA. The CDR3 contains 16 residues. V was clipped by 6 bases and J by 5 bases; unmatched bases: 16. This CDR3 reads CSVATGARGLDQPQHF. The CDR3 DNA is TGCAGCGTGGCAACAGGGGCGAGGGGCCTTGATCAGCCCCAGCATTTT.

The J gene is TRBJ1-6, the V gene TRBV7-9; D unresolved. V lost 4 bases and J lost 3, with 7 bases in between. Germline loops: CDR1 SEHNR, CDR2 FQNEAQ (reference sequence). The CDR3 sequence is 14 residues long. CDR3 sequence: CASSSPSYNSPLHF. The DNA of the CDR3 is TGTGCCAGCAGCTCCCCGAGCTATAATTCACCCCTCCACTTT. The complete variable domain, with remaining parts taken from reference TRBV7-9 and TRBJ1-6, reads DTGVSQNPRHKITKRGQNVTFRCDPISEHNRLYWYRQTLGQGPEFLTYFQNEAQLEKSRLLSDRFSAERPKGSFSTLEIQRTEQGDSAMYLCASSSPSYNSPLHFGNGTRLTVT.

The gene calls are TRBV7-9 and TRBJ1-2, with TRBD1 as a possible D gene (6 bases). The CDR3 extends over 13 amino acids. Trimming pared 5 bases from V and 5 bases from J, leaving 12 bases between. Germline lookup yields CDR1 SEHNR and CDR2 FQNEAQ (reference sequence). The CDR3 nucleotides are TGTGCCAGCAGCCAAACAGGGTTTTATGGCTACACCTTC. Its translation is CASSQTGFYGYTF.

The chain employs TRBV28 and TRBJ2-3; the D gene is possibly TRBD1 (6 bases). The CDR3 is 16 amino acids. Germline loops: CDR1 MDHEN, CDR2 SYDVKM. V was shortened by 3 bases and J by 0 bases, with 13 bases between the two germline ends. CDR3 nucleotides: TGTGCCAGCAGTTTGGGCAGGGGATATAGCACAGATACGCAGTATTTT. It encodes CASSLGRGYSTDTQYF.

This clone was seen just once. The chain combines TRBV18 with TRBJ1-2; TRBD1 matches 10 bases. This CDR3 has 15 residues. J gave up 6 bases and V 6 bases, and 10 bases lay outside the gene matches. Looked up from germline, CDR1 is KGHSH and CDR2 is LQKENI. CDR3 nucleotide sequence: TGTGCCAGCTCCCTACAAGGGACAGGGGTGGATGGCTACACCTTC. It codes for CASSLQGTGVDGYTF.

This clone was seen a few times. In the same sample, other DNA sequences code for this CDR3. The chain uses TRBV30 and TRBJ2-3, with 7 bases that match TRBD1. The CDR3 has 14 amino acids. Germline CDR1 is GTSNPN and CDR2 is SVGIG (reference sequence). V dropped 0 bases and J dropped 3; count of bases not matched to a gene: 3. The CDR3 DNA reads as TGTGCCTGGAGTGTAACAGGGGATACAGATACGCAGTATTTT. Protein: CAWSVTGDTDTQYF.

This chain links TRBV27 with TRBJ1-6; 7 bases map to TRBD1. Trimming at V came to 1 base and at J to 7 bases, leaving 4 bases not matched to a gene. The CDR3 loop spans 15 amino acids. CDR1 and CDR2 from the germline V gene are MNHEY and SMNVEV (reference sequence). The CDR3 DNA reads TGTGCCAGCAGTTTATACAGGGGCAGGAATTCACCCCTCCACTTT. Its translation is CASSLYRGRNSPLHF.

This chain connects TRBV6-5 to TRBJ1-3; D is unclear. Germline V gene sequence: CDR1 MNHEY, CDR2 SVGAGI. The CDR3 is 14 residues long. V was cut by 5 bases and J by 2 bases, with 10 bases left in between. The DNA for the CDR3 is TGTGCCAGCAGTCGGGGAGATCCTGGAAACACCATATATTTT. It encodes CASSRGDPGNTIYF.

The chain uses TRBV14 and TRBJ2-2; D is undetermined. This CDR3 has 13 residues. V was clipped by 4 bases and J by 5 bases, with 8 bases between them. Germline values: CDR1 SGHDN, CDR2 FVKESK. For the CDR3, the DNA is TGTGCCAGCAGCCCCCGGGTTACCGGGGAGCTGTTTTTT. It specifies CASSPRVTGELFF.

This chain's CDR3 is CASRTGGKNEQFF. As DNA, the CDR3 is TGTGCCAGTAGGACAGGGGGGAAGAATGAGCAGTTCTTC. This rearrangement joins TRBV19 to TRBJ2-1; 9 bases line up with TRBD1. The CDR3 runs to 13 residues. V was clipped by 6 bases and J by 7 bases; unmatched bases: 4. CDR1 and CDR2 (germline): LNHDA, SQIVND (reference sequence).

V gene TRBV5-1 combines with J gene TRBJ2-7, with D uncertain. The CDR3 is made up of 14 amino acids. Looked up from germline, CDR1 is SGHRS and CDR2 is YFSETQ. The ends were cut back, 0 bases at V and 0 bases at J, with 7 bases in the middle. The CDR3, as DNA: TGCGCCAGCAGCTTGGGGCAGGCCTCCTACGAGCAGTACTTC. Amino acids: CASSLGQASYEQYF.

The V and J genes are TRBV6-5 and TRBJ1-1; TRBD1 is a possible D gene (5 bases). Trimming left V 8 bases short and J 0 bases short, with 10 bases between. This CDR3 has 13 amino acids. The germline V gene has CDR1 MNHEY and CDR2 SVGAGI. CDR3: CASGDSLNTEAFF. For the CDR3, the DNA is TGTGCCAGCGGAGACAGCTTGAACACTGAAGCTTTCTTT.

The V gene is TRBV19, the J gene TRBJ2-2; maybe TRBD1 (5 bases). CDR3 size: 14 residues. Per the germline V gene, CDR1 is LNHDA and CDR2 is SQIVND (reference sequence). Deletions cut 3 bases from V and 3 bases from J, with 8 bases between. Here the CDR3 DNA reads TGTGCCAGTAGTATGCAGGGCTACACCGGGGAGCTGTTTTTT. Amino acid sequence: CASSMQGYTGELFF.

The chain links TRBV19 to TRBJ2-7; D is perhaps TRBD2 (5 bases). V was shortened by 6 bases and J by 5 bases, with 11 bases between the two germline ends. This CDR3 comprises 12 residues. The V gene's germline CDR1 is LNHDA and CDR2 SQIVND (reference sequence). The CDR3 DNA reads TGTGCCAGTAGCACCCTCGGGGACGAGCAGTACTTC. It is translated as CASSTLGDEQYF.

J is TRBJ2-7 and V is TRBV10-1, with a tentative D call TRBD2 (6 bases). Germline values: CDR1 WNHNN, CDR2 SYGVQD (reference sequence). This CDR3 has 17 residues. The germline V and J ends were trimmed by 2 bases and 1 base, with 18 bases remaining between them. The CDR3 DNA reads as TGCGCCAGCAGTGAGAGAGAAGGGCGGGAAGGGTCCTACGAGCAGTACTTC. This codes for CASSEREGREGSYEQYF.

This clone was picked up a small number of times. This chain connects TRBV7-9 to TRBJ1-1; D unresolved. V lost 1 base and J 4 bases, leaving 16 bases between the germline ends. CDR1 SEHNR and CDR2 FQNEAQ come from the germline V gene (reference sequence). The CDR3 consists of 16 residues. Written as DNA, the CDR3 is TGTGCCAGCAGCTTAGAGTGGGGAGGGAGGGTCACTGAAGCTTTCTTT. Its protein is CASSLEWGGRVTEAFF.

This sequence joins TRBV15 and TRBJ1-2, with TRBD1 identical over 8 bases. From germline, CDR1 is LNHNV and CDR2 YYDKDF (reference sequence). V lost 4 bases, J lost 7 bases, and 8 bases stayed unmatched. This CDR3 region has 14 residues. The CDR3 protein is CATSNWDRSGGYTF. CDR3 nucleotides: TGTGCCACCAGCAACTGGGACAGGTCGGGTGGCTACACCTTC.

This clone was picked up one time. This CDR3 is CASSPDRLDTGELFF. In DNA form, the CDR3 reads TGTGCCAGCAGCCCGGACAGATTGGACACCGGGGAGCTGTTTTTT. The chain combines TRBV5-6 with TRBJ2-2, with a weak D call TRBD1 (6 bases). The CDR3 is made up of 15 amino acids. The ends were cut back, 4 bases at V and 3 bases at J, with 13 bases in the middle. The germline gives CDR1 SGHDT, CDR2 YYEEEE.

The chain links TRBV27 to TRBJ2-5, with no clear D. The CDR3 runs 13 residues. In germline, CDR1 is MNHEY, CDR2 SMNVEV (reference sequence). Trimming took off 2 bases at V and 2 bases at J, with 6 bases between the two ends. The CDR3 loop is CASSLAAQETQYF. The CDR3 DNA sequence: TGTGCCAGCAGTTTAGCGGCGCAAGAGACCCAGTACTTC.

This chain uses TRBV3-1 (or the pseudogene TRBV3-2) with TRBJ1-2, with 7 bases fitting TRBD1. The V gene's germline CDR1 is LGHDT and CDR2 YNNKEL (reference sequence). V lost 1 base to trimming and J lost 4 bases; unmatched junction nucleotides: 6. The CDR3 length is 15 residues. The CDR3 DNA reads as TGTGCCAGCAGCCAAGCCCCCCCAGGGGGCTATGGCTACACCTTC. It codes for CASSQAPPGGYGYTF.

In this sample, this clone turned up once. The chain carries TRBV4-2 and TRBJ1-1; 7 positions match TRBD1. The trim removed 0 bases at V and 1 base at J, leaving 8 bases unmatched. Germline V CDR1 and CDR2: LGHNA, YNFKEQ. The CDR3 consists of 17 residues. The CDR3 spells CASSQDSRGPGNTEAFF. CDR3 DNA sequence: TGTGCCAGCAGCCAAGATAGTAGGGGGCCCGGGAACACTGAAGCTTTCTTT.

The genes are TRBV27 and TRBJ2-1; D possibly corresponds to TRBD2 (5 bases). Germline CDR1 is MNHEY and CDR2 is SMNVEV (reference sequence). The V and J ends lost 7 bases and 6 bases respectively, with 19 bases between them. The CDR3 has 15 residues. The CDR3 sequence: CASNLGRLASNEQFF. CDR3 in DNA: TGTGCCAGCAACTTAGGTAGGCTAGCTTCCAATGAGCAGTTCTTC.

This chain links TRBV19 with TRBJ1-1, with 7 positions matching TRBD1. Germline V lookup: CDR1 LNHDA, CDR2 SQIVND (reference sequence). The CDR3 contains 18 residues. V dropped 0 bases and J dropped 6; count of bases not matched to a gene: 16. CDR3 sequence reads: CASSIDLGGRGYNAEAFF. In DNA form, the CDR3 reads TGTGCCAGTAGTATAGACCTAGGGGGCAGAGGGTATAACGCTGAAGCTTTCTTT.

V usage is TRBV6-5 and J usage is TRBJ1-1; D possibly corresponds to TRBD1 (5 bases). This CDR3 has 14 residues. Trimming shortened V by 7 bases and J by 5 bases, and 17 bases separated the two germline ends. CDR1 is MNHEY, CDR2 SVGAGI, per germline. The CDR3 nucleotides are TGTGCCAGCACACCGACCTGGGGGGATACTGAAGCTTTCTTT. Encoded protein: CASTPTWGDTEAFF.

The chain recombines TRBV20-1 with TRBJ1-1; a weak D match, TRBD1 (5 bases). Germline V gene data show CDR1 as DFQATT and CDR2 as SNEGSKA (reference sequence). Trimming cost V 3 bases and J 1 base, with 9 bases left between them. The CDR3 extends over 13 amino acids. CDR3 in DNA: TGCAGTGCTAGTGGGGACTCGAACACTGAAGCTTTCTTT. Its protein is CSASGDSNTEAFF.